Listed here is a single T cell receptor beta chain. In TCRdb, the 5' RACE reads were re-called with MiXCR into one record per CDR3 protein. Here the sample spans 450,000 to 600,000 distinct CDR3 sequences, 13% being singletons. This entry is derived from a study of T cells after yellow fever vaccination. From germline, CDR1 is MNHEY and CDR2 SVGAGI. Deletions cut 0 bases from V and 4 bases from J, with 7 bases between. CDR3 size: 14 residues. The material was PBMCs, obtained on the day of the yellow fever booster vaccination. This TCR came from a man aged 25 to 40 who received the YFV17D yellow fever vaccine. J is TRBJ2-1 and V is TRBV6-5; D is unresolved. Written as DNA, the CDR3 is TGTGCCAGCAGTTACTCGAAGGAGTACAATGAGCAGTTCTTC. Translating it yields CASSYSKEYNEQFF.